What follows describes a single TCR beta chain. Per the original data handling: Estimation of nucleated cell counts relied on the amplification of reference gene primers. The repertoire was sequenced with immunoSEQ multiplex PCR; TCRdb's copy has only in-frame clones and lacks some. From that table come the V and J calls and clone size; the DNA was used to work out D and trimming. The table records 180,000 or so clones, roughly 85% of them present only once. This entry belongs to a study of blood T cell repertoires in COVID-19. On the study more broadly: From the United States, Italy and Spain came samples of acute and convalescent COVID-19. The cDNA or gDNA used as material had been derived from T cells, B-cell-depleted T cells, or PBMCs.

V lost 5 bases to trimming and J lost 2 bases, with 12 bases between them. Germline V gene data show CDR1 as LNHDA and CDR2 as SQIVND (reference sequence). The CDR3 runs 14 residues. This receptor was taken from a man in his 60s with acute or convalescent COVID-19. Specimen: peripheral blood. The V call is TRBV19, the J call TRBJ1-1, with D possibly TRBD1 on 6 matching bases. The CDR3 sequence is CASSGQRSNTEAFF. The DNA for the CDR3 is TGTGCCAGTAGTGGACAGAGATCCAACACTGAAGCTTTCTTT.